This T cell receptor (beta chain) was identified in a study of T cells after yellow fever vaccination. About the research overall: The fractions with low cell numbers were processed using SMART-Seq v4 Ultra Low Input.

TCRdb independently ran MiXCR on the 5' RACE reads; one entry per CDR3 protein. The data contain 110,000 to 150,000 distinct CDR3 sequences, under 8% of them singletons. This clonotype was seen many times. Trimming pared 1 base from V and 2 bases from J, leaving 5 bases between. The CDR3 spans 13 residues. The sequence was collected from a man in his thirties or forties who received the YFV17D yellow fever vaccine. This sample comprised CD4+ T cells sorted from PBMCs, obtained 10 days after the yellow fever booster vaccination. The chain couples TRBV12-3 or TRBV12-4 to TRBJ1-1; D unresolved. CDR3 amino acids: CASSLVKNTEAFF. Written as DNA, the CDR3 is TGTGCCAGCAGTTTAGTCAAAAACACTGAAGCTTTCTTT.